The rows below give T cell receptor beta chains drawn from one sample of a study of technical replicates of blood from several donors. Libraries were prepared by immunoSEQ multiplex PCR; TCRdb keeps only in-frame clonotypes and omits some of them. The table has approximately 94,000 clones, almost 97% seen once. Sequenced input: T cells isolated from PBMCs. These receptors were collected from a human donor in good health. The CDR3 runs from the conserved cysteine through the conserved F or W. The D gene is left open where the match is weak. Size is omitted from some rows. Given values are once, few, many or a class for expanded clones.

size	J	D	length	V	DNA	CDR3
NA	TRBJ1-2	NA	15	TRBV5-4	TGTGCCAGCAGCTTGGAGCCAGGGGATATTTATGGCTACACCTTC	CASSLEPGDIYGYTF
NA	TRBJ2-1	TRBD2	14	TRBV7-2	TGTGCCAGCCAACCTAGCGGGGGATACAATGAGCAGTTCTTC	CASQPSGGYNEQFF
NA	TRBJ2-1	TRBD1	15	TRBV7-9	TGTGCCAGCAGCCGTAGTCAGGGGGCGCTTAATGAGCAGTTCTTC	CASSRSQGALNEQFF
NA	TRBJ2-7	NA	12	TRBV29-1	TGCAGCGTTAATGGGGGCCACTACGAGCAGTACTTC	CSVNGGHYEQYF
NA	TRBJ2-1	NA	14	TRBV6-5	TGTGCCAGCAGTTACTCGGGCCAGCACAATGAGCAGTTCTTC	CASSYSGQHNEQFF
NA	TRBJ1-3	NA	14	TRBV12-1	TGTGCCAGCAACGACTCTACCACTGGAAACACCATATATTTT	CASNDSTTGNTIYF
NA	TRBJ2-1	TRBD2	20	TRBV4-2	TGTGCCAGCAGCCAAGAAATACTTGCCCATGTACTAGCGGGAGATAATGAGCAGTTCTTC	CASSQEILAHVLAGDNEQFF
NA	TRBJ2-7	NA	15	TRBV10-2	TGCGCCAGCAGTGAGATAGGAGGGGCATCCTACGAGCAGTACTTC	CASSEIGGASYEQYF
NA	TRBJ2-7	NA	15	TRBV5-4	TGTGCCAGCAGGTTAAGCAGCGGAGGCTCCTACGAGCAGTACTTC	CASRLSSGGSYEQYF
NA	TRBJ2-5	TRBD2	14	TRBV2	TGTGCCAAAGCGGGGGAGGGTTACCAAGAGACCCAGTACTTC	CAKAGEGYQETQYF
NA	TRBJ2-7	NA	15	TRBV18	TGTGCCAGCTCACCCCGGGATCAGAGGCCCTACGAGCAGTACTTC	CASSPRDQRPYEQYF
once	TRBJ2-7	TRBD2	16	TRBV5-1	TGCGCCAGCAGCTTGGACGGGACTAGCGGCTTTTACGAGCAGTACTTC	CASSLDGTSGFYEQYF
NA	TRBJ1-2	NA	11	TRBV29-1	TGCAGCGTTGAAGGACTGGATGGCTACACCTTC	CSVEGLDGYTF
NA	TRBJ1-2	NA	13	TRBV10-2	TGCGCCAGCAGACGGACAGCTAACTATGGCTACACCTTC	CASRRTANYGYTF
NA	TRBJ1-2	NA	15	TRBV30	TGTGCCTGGAGTGTAGGTCCAGACTCGATCGATGGCTACACCTTC	CAWSVGPDSIDGYTF
NA	TRBJ2-7	TRBD1	14	TRBV30	TGTGCCTGTAGGGGGCTAGAGGGATTGGGCGAGCAGTACTTC	CACRGLEGLGEQYF
NA	TRBJ2-1	NA	16	TRBV5-4	TGTGCCAGCAGCTTGGATCTAGACGGTTCCTACAATGAGCAGTTCTTC	CASSLDLDGSYNEQFF
NA	TRBJ2-3	NA	12	TRBV30	TGTGCCTGCGGGGTGAGCACAGATACGCAGTATTTT	CACGVSTDTQYF
NA	TRBJ2-2	NA	16	TRBV29-1	TGCAGCGGCCTAGACCAGGGTGGACCCAACACCGGGGAGCTGTTTTTT	CSGLDQGGPNTGELFF
NA	TRBJ2-3	TRBD2	13	TRBV30	TGTGCCTGGACTAGCGGGAAGTCAGATACGCAGTATTTT	CAWTSGKSDTQYF
NA	TRBJ2-7	TRBD1	15	TRBV14	TGTGCCAGCAGCCAAATGACAGGGAATCTCTACGAGCAGTACTTC	CASSQMTGNLYEQYF
NA	TRBJ2-3	NA	18	TRBV4-3	TGCGCCAGCAGCCAAGCCCAGGACAGCAAGATGGGTACAGATACGCAGTATTTT	CASSQAQDSKMGTDTQYF
NA	TRBJ1-5	NA	18	TRBV6-1	TGTGCCAGCAGTGAAAAAAGGGGATCATTTCATAGCAATCAGCCCCAGCATTTT	CASSEKRGSFHSNQPQHF
NA	TRBJ2-1	NA	17	TRBV11-3	TGTGCCAGCAGCTTAACCAGGCTTTCGAGCTCCTACAATGAGCAGTTCTTC	CASSLTRLSSSYNEQFF
NA	TRBJ2-1	TRBD2	19	TRBV9	TGTGCCAGCAGCTTTCAGAGGGGGGGACTAGCGGGAACCTACAATGAGCAGTTCTTC	CASSFQRGGLAGTYNEQFF
NA	TRBJ2-2	NA	12	TRBV6-5	TGTGCCAGCAGCCTTAACACCGGGGAGCTGTTTTTT	CASSLNTGELFF
NA	TRBJ2-3	TRBD2	15	TRBV27	TGTGCCAGCAGAATACTAGCGGGGCTCACAGATACGCAGTATTTT	CASRILAGLTDTQYF
NA	TRBJ2-7	NA	16	TRBV6-5	TGTGCCAGCAGTTACTCAACGGGGGAGCCGAGGAACGAGCAGTACTTC	CASSYSTGEPRNEQYF
NA	TRBJ2-7	TRBD2	15	TRBV19	TGTGCCAGTAGTATGGGACTAGCGGGAGACTACGAGCAGTACTTC	CASSMGLAGDYEQYF
NA	TRBJ2-7	NA	16	TRBV5-1	TGCGCCAGCAGCCAGGGGTCCGGGATTAGCTTCGGGGAGCAGTACTTC	CASSQGSGISFGEQYF
NA	TRBJ2-7	TRBD1	13	TRBV7-3	TGTGCCAGCAGCTTAGGGACAGCCTACGAGCAGTACTTC	CASSLGTAYEQYF
NA	TRBJ1-2	NA	16	TRBV28	TGTGCCAGCAGTTTATTCGAAGGGGGATCTAACTATGGCTACACCTTC	CASSLFEGGSNYGYTF
NA	TRBJ2-3	TRBD2	18	TRBV13	TGTGCCAGCAGCTTACCCCTAGCGGGAGAATTTGGCACAGATACGCAGTATTTT	CASSLPLAGEFGTDTQYF
NA	TRBJ1-5	TRBD1	15	TRBV7-9	TGTGCCAGCAGCTTAGGACAGGGTTGGGTGGAGCCCCAGCATTTT	CASSLGQGWVEPQHF
NA	TRBJ1-6	TRBD1	15	TRBV27	TGTGCCAGCAGTTTAATGGGACAGGGGGCTTCACCCCTCCACTTT	CASSLMGQGASPLHF
once	TRBJ2-1	TRBD2	16	TRBV4-2	TGTGCCAGCAGCACCTACCTCCTGGGAGGGTTCAATGAGCAGTTCTTC	CASSTYLLGGFNEQFF
NA	TRBJ2-5	NA	14	TRBV5-1	TGCGCCAGCAGCTTGCCTGGGGAGACAGAGACCCAGTACTTC	CASSLPGETETQYF
NA	TRBJ2-2	TRBD1	14	TRBV9	TGTGCCAGCAGCGGAGACAGGGGAACCGGGGAGCTGTTTTTT	CASSGDRGTGELFF
NA	TRBJ1-5	NA	13	TRBV2	TGTGCCAGCAGTGCGGAAGGAGATCAGCCCCAGCATTTT	CASSAEGDQPQHF
NA	TRBJ1-1	NA	15	TRBV19	TGTGCCAGTAGTACGACAGGTGGTGGGAACACTGAAGCTTTCTTT	CASSTTGGGNTEAFF
NA	TRBJ1-5	TRBD1	17	TRBV18	TGTGCCAGCTCACCTAAGGGACAGTGGGAAATCATGGAGCCCCAGCATTTT	CASSPKGQWEIMEPQHF
NA	TRBJ1-2	NA	15	TRBV6-1	TGTGCCAGCAGTGCAACTATCCCGGTTGCCTATGGCTACACCTTC	CASSATIPVAYGYTF